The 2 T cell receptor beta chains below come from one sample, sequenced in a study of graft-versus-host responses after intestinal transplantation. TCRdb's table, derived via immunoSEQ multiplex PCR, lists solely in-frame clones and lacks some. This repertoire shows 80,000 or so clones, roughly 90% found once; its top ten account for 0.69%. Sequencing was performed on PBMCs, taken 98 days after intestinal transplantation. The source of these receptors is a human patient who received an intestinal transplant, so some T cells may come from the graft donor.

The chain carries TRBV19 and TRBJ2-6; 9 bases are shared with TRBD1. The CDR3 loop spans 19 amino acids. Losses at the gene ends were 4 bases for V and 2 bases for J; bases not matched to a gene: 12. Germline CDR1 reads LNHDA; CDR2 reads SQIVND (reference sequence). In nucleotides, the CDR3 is TGTGCCAGTAGTAAGTCCGGGACAGGGATGTTCCCTGGGGCCAACGTCCTGACTTTC. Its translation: CASSKSGTGMFPGANVLTF.

In nucleotides, the CDR3 is TGCAGTGCCGCGGTGGAGACCCAGTACTTC. Residues: CSAAVETQYF. The chain links TRBV20-1 to TRBJ2-5; D is undetermined. V lost 6 bases and J lost 5, with 7 bases in between. The CDR3 covers 10 residues. Germline V gives CDR1 DFQATT, CDR2 SNEGSKA (reference sequence).